This TCR beta chain was retrieved from a study of long-term antiretroviral therapy in people with HIV. Researchers ran immunoSEQ v3.0 at survey level. The table came from immunoSEQ multiplex PCR; TCRdb's copy has only in-frame clones and leaves some out. Of approximately 15,000 clones listed, around nine tenths were seen once; the top ten hold 10% to 15%. CDR1 and CDR2 from the germline V gene are SEHNR and FQNEAQ (reference sequence). The V end was cut by 5 bases, the J end by 0 bases, with 19 bases between. The CDR3 loop spans 17 amino acids. The receptor comes from a man aged 50 to 60 with HIV. The material sequenced was unsorted PBMCs, taken 6.9 years after starting antiretroviral therapy. The chain employs TRBV7-9 and TRBJ1-2; a possible D gene is TRBD1 (6 bases). CDR3 residues: CASSAFLGQSANYGYTF. Written as DNA, the CDR3 is TGTGCCAGCAGCGCCTTTTTAGGACAGTCGGCTAACTATGGCTACACCTTC.